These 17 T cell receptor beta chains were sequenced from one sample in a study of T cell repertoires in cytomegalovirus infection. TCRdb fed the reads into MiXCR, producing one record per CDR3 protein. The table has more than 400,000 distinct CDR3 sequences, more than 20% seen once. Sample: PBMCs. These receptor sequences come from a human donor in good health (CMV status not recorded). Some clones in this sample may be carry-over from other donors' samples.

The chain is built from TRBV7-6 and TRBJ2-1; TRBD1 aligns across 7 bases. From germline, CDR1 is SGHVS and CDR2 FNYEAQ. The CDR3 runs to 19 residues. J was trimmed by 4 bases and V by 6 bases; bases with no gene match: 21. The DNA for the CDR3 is TGTGCCAGCAGTCGCTCAGGGGACGACAGGGACCAATTTTACAATGAGCAGTTCTTC. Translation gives CASSRSGDDRDQFYNEQFF.

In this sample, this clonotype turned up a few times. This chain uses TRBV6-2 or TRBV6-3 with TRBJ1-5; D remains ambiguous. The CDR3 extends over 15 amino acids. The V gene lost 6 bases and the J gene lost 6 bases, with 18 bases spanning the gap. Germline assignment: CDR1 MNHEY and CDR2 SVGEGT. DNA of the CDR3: TGTGCCAGCAGAATTGGCAGAGGATTGTTTCAGCCCCAGCATTTT. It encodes CASRIGRGLFQPQHF.

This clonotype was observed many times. The CDR3 loop reads CASSSGLVADTQYF. CDR3 sequence (DNA): TGTGCCAGCAGCTCCGGACTAGTTGCAGATACGCAGTATTTT. This chain joins TRBV7-2 and TRBJ2-3; 7 bases line up with TRBD2. CDR1 and CDR2 from the germline V gene are SGHTA and FQGNSA. V lost 4 bases, J lost 4 bases, and 5 bases stayed unmatched. This CDR3 spans 14 amino acids.

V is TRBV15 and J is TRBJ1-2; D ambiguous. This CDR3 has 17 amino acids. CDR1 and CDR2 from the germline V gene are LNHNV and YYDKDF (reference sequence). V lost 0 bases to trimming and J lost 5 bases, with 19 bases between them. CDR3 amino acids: CATSRDGGGPPQYGYTF. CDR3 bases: TGTGCCACCAGCAGAGATGGTGGTGGCCCCCCCCAATATGGCTACACCTTC.

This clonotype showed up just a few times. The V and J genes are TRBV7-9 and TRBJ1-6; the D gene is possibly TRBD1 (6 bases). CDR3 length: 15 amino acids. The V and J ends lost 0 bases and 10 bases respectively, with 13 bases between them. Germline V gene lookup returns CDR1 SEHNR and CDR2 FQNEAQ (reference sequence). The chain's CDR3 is CASSLAGQGWSPLHF. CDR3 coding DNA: TGTGCCAGCAGCTTAGCGGGCCAGGGGTGGTCACCCCTCCACTTT.

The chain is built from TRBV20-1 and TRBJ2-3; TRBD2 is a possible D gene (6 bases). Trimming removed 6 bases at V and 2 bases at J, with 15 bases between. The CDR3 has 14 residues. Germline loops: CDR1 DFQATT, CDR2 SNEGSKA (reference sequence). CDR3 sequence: CSARSAGNTDTQYF. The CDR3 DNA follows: TGCAGTGCCCGTTCGGCGGGAAACACAGATACGCAGTATTTT.

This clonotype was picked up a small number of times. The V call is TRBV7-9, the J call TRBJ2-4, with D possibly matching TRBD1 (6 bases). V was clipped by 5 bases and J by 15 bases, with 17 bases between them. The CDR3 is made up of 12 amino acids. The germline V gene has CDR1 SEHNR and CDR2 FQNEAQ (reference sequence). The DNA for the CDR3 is TGTGCCAGCAGCCGGGACAAGGGAAATCGGTACTTC. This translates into CASSRDKGNRYF.

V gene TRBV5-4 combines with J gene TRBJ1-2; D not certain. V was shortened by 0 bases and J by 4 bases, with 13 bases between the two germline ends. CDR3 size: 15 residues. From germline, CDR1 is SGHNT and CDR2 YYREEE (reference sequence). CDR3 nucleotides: TGTGCCAGCAGCTTGGCCTTCCGGGGATCCTATGGCTACACCTTC. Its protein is CASSLAFRGSYGYTF.

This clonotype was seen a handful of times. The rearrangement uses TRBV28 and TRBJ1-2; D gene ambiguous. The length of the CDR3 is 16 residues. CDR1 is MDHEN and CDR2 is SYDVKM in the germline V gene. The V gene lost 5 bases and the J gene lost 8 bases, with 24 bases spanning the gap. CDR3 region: CASSVVEGALFGGYTF. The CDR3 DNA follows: TGTGCCAGCAGTGTCGTCGAGGGAGCCCTCTTTGGAGGCTACACCTTC.

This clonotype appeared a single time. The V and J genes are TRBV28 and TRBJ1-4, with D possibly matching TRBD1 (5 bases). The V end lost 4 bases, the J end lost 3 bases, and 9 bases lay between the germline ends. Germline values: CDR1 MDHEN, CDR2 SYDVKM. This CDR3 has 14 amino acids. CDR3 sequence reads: CASSSGFSNEKLFF. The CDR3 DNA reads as TGTGCCAGCAGTTCAGGGTTCTCTAATGAAAAACTGTTTTTT.

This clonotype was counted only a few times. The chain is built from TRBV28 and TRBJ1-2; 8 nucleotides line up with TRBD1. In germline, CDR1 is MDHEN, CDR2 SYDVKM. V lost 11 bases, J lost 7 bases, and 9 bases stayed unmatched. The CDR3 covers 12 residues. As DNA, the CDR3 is TGTGCCGCCCATTTGGACAGGGCTGGCTACACCTTC. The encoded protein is CAAHLDRAGYTF.

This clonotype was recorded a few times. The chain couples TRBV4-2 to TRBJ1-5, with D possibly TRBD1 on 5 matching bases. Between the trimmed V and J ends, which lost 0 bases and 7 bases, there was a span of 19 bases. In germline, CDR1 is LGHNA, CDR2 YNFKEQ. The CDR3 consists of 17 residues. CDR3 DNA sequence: TGTGCCAGCAGCCAAGACGGGGGGAGGGGAGGAGACCAGCCCCAGCATTTT. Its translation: CASSQDGGRGGDQPQHF.

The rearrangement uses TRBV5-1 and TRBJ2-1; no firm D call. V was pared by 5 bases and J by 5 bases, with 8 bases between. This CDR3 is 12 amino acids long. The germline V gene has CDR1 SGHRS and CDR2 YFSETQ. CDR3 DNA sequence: TGCGCCAGCAGGTTAGGAGACAATGAGCAGTTCTTC. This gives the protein CASRLGDNEQFF.

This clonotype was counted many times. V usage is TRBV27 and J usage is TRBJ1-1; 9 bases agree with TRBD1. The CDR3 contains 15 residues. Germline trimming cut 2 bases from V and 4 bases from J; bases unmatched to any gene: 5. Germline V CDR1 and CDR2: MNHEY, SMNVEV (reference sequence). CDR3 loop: CASSLRQGGGTEAFF. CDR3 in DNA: TGTGCCAGCAGTTTACGACAGGGGGGAGGCACTGAAGCTTTCTTT.

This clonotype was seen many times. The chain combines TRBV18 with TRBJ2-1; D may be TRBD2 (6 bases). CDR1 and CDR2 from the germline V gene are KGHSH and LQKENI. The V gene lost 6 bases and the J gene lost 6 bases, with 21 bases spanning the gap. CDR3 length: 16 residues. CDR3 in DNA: TGTGCCAGCTCTTCCACCGGGACTGGTCGCCTCAATGAGCAGTTCTTC. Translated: CASSSTGTGRLNEQFF.

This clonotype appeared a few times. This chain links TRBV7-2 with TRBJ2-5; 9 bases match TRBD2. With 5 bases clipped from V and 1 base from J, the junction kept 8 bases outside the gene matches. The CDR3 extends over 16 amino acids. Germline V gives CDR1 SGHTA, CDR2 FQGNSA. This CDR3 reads CASSRWTSASQETQYF. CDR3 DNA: TGTGCCAGCAGCCGATGGACTAGCGCCTCCCAAGAGACCCAGTACTTC.

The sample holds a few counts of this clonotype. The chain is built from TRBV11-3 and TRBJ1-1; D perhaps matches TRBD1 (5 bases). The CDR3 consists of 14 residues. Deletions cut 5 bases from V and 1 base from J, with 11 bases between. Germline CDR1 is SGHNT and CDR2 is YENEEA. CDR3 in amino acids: CASSPGLGNTEAFF. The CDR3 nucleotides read TGTGCCAGCAGCCCAGGGCTGGGGAACACTGAAGCTTTCTTT.